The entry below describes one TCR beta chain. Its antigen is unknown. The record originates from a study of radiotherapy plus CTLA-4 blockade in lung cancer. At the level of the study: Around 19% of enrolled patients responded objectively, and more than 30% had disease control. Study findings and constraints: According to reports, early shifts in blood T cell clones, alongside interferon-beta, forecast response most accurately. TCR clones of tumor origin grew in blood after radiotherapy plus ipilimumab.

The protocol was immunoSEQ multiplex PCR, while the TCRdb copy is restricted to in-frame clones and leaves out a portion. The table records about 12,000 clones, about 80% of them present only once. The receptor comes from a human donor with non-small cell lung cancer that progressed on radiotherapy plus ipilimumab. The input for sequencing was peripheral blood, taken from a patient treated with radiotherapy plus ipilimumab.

The CDR3 nucleotides are TGCGCCAGCAGCTTGGGGGGACAGGGGAGCCAGCCCCAGCATTTT. Its protein is CASSLGGQGSQPQHF. The rearrangement joins TRBV5-1 to TRBJ1-5; 10 bases align to TRBD1. Germline V gene data show CDR1 as SGHRS and CDR2 as YFSETQ. With 0 bases clipped from V and 7 bases from J, the junction kept 4 bases outside the gene matches. This CDR3 is 15 amino acids long.